A selection of T cell receptor beta chains follows, all from one sample in a study of T cell responses to AZD1222 COVID-19 vaccine. TCRdb keeps only in-frame clones here, not all; method: immunoSEQ multiplex PCR. In the table there are over 150,000 clones, roughly 94% of which are singletons. The sample was peripheral blood, taken 28 days after the second AZD1222 dose. The receptor set was obtained from an adult who received the AZD1222 COVID-19 vaccine. The CDR3 runs from the conserved cysteine through the conserved F or W.

J gene	V gene	CDR3 protein
TRBJ1-3	TRBV6-5	CASGISGNTIYF
TRBJ2-1	TRBV10-3	CAISAVGGDSYNEQFF
TRBJ1-1	TRBV11-3	CASRSKTGNTEAFF
TRBJ1-5	TRBV21-1	CASPGHHSNQPQHF
TRBJ1-1	TRBV18	CASSPLRVPQGDTEAFF
TRBJ1-2	TRBV9	CASSVDPIGLNYGYTF
TRBJ1-2	TRBV15	CATSRDRAGNYGYTF
TRBJ1-2	TRBV19	CASTLPTGQGIYGYTF
TRBJ1-1	TRBV6-5	CASRGTYEAFF
TRBJ1-1	TRBV4-1	CASSQGVLGGTEAFF
TRBJ1-6	TRBV25-1	CASRDSYNSPLHF
TRBJ2-2	TRBV20-1	CSASSSNTGELFF
TRBJ1-1	TRBV27	CASSPAGTGLPYTEAFF
TRBJ2-3	TRBV28	CASSFTAPLDTQYF
TRBJ1-6	TRBV10-2	CASSEQAGNSPLHF
TRBJ1-4	TRBV5-1	CASSPTASNEKLFF
TRBJ2-2	TRBV10-1	CASRPTFTGELFF
TRBJ1-1	TRBV10-2	CASMDQLIANTEAFF
TRBJ1-4	TRBV5-8	CASSLERPGQGFSTNEKLFF
TRBJ2-7	TRBV4-3	CASSQRTGSYEQYF
TRBJ1-5	TRBV2	CASRGQPQHF
TRBJ1-6	TRBV14	CASSLEGYSPLHF
TRBJ1-5	TRBV28	CASRGYSNQPQHF
TRBJ2-1	TRBV12-5	CASGPEATEQFF
TRBJ1-2	TRBV28	CASTTRASYTF
TRBJ2-7	TRBV6-6	CASSYQGAVNEQYF
TRBJ2-2	TRBV3-1/TRBV3-2	CASSQEPTILSRGKNTGELFF
TRBJ1-3	TRBV27	CASSRQGTSGNTIYF
TRBJ1-4	TRBV19	CASSSGTTNEKLFF
TRBJ2-3	TRBV11-2	CASTRSATQDWQYF
TRBJ1-5	TRBV6-1	CASSVGRVAIVSNQPQHF
TRBJ1-6	TRBV7-3	CASSLTEYSPLHF
TRBJ1-1	TRBV6-1	CASSEGWGSMNTEAFF
TRBJ2-5	TRBV18	CASSLGTQETQYF
TRBJ2-1	TRBV7-8	CASRSRNEQFF
TRBJ1-2	TRBV9	CASSVPSTDYGYTF
TRBJ1-6	TRBV6-5	CASTKLPNSPLHF
TRBJ2-5	TRBV6-7	CASSYSGPETQYF
TRBJ2-3	TRBV19	CASSINQATQYF
TRBJ1-2	TRBV5-6	CASRDSGTGISSF